This T cell receptor beta chain stems from a study of T cells after yellow fever vaccination. Study overall: SMART-Seq v4 Ultra Low Input prepared the low-cell-number fractions.

Trimming left V 3 bases short and J 2 bases short, with 7 bases between. This CDR3 region has 13 residues. Germline V gene data show CDR1 as SEHNR and CDR2 as FQNEAQ (reference sequence). Of note for this clonotype: Its specificity is not known.

The 5'RACE template-switching step produced TCR cDNA and added a universal primer site and UMIs. TCRdb ran MiXCR on the 5' RACE reads and lists one entry per CDR3 protein. Altogether some 350,000 distinct CDR3 sequences are present, 8.7% being singletons, with the ten largest covering approximately 19%. General observations from the study: Abundant bulk-derived clonotypes could contaminate FACS-sorted repertoires. A secondary response was less intense yet reached its peak sooner, at day 5 versus 15.

The source of this sequence is a man aged 18 to 29 who received the YFV17D yellow fever vaccine. Sequenced here: PBMCs, sampled on the day of the first yellow fever vaccination. The V call is TRBV7-9, the J call TRBJ1-2; the D is unclear. The DNA of the CDR3 is TGTGCCAGCAGCTTCCGGTCGAACTATGGCTACACCTTC. Its protein is CASSFRSNYGYTF.